This TCR beta chain was captured by sequencing in a study of OX40 agonist ivuxolimab in advanced cancers. Context from the whole study: The costimulatory receptor OX40 (CD134) was targeted by ivuxolimab, a fully human IgG2 agonistic monoclonal antibody. Intravenous ivuxolimab was administered to patients every 2 weeks at six dose levels: 0.01, 0.1, 0.3, 1.5, 3 and 10 mg/kg. Prior anti-PD-1, anti-PD-L1 or anti-CTLA-4 therapy was permitted, and checkpoint inhibitors had been received by 40% to 50% of dose-escalation patients. The purpose of peripheral TCRbeta sequencing was to test whether ivuxolimab changed TCR sequence diversity and led to clonal T-cell expansion. The monotherapy dose-escalation portion (N of about 50 patients) of the phase I ivuxolimab trial is reported in the paper. Of the roughly 52 dose-escalation patients, hepatocellular carcinoma was present in about 20, melanoma in around 15, renal cell carcinoma in 9 and head and neck cancer in 9. A male proportion of 70% to 90% and a mean age of 60 years, ranging from roughly 23 to 80, were recorded for the dose-escalation cohort. Partial responses occurred in three dose-escalation patients: two with cutaneous melanoma and one with hepatocellular carcinoma.

In its sample, this clone was seen once. Its cognate antigen has yet to be identified. Within one base of it there is no much larger clone, and no base qualities were kept. The cysteine opens and the phenylalanine closes a CDR3 of 16 amino acids. Only CDR3 DNA is held: 48 bases, read in frame from base 1. Looking up the germline V gene (reference sequence) yields CDR1 MNHEY and CDR2 SMNVEV. The germline V end is reduced by 3 bases and the J end by 3 bases; junction bases left unmatched: 11. The trial excluded patients who had a history of autoimmune disease or were on systemic immunosuppression. In every dose cohort, peripheral blood was drawn for TCR sequencing at baseline, cycle 4 day 1, and cycle 7 day 1. Samples were obtained from an open-label, multicenter, first-in-human phase I dose-escalation trial of ivuxolimab. Adults with locally advanced or metastatic head and neck squamous cell, hepatocellular, melanoma or renal cell carcinoma were enrolled in the trial. CD4+ and CD8+ T cells were sorted separately from peripheral blood before TCR sequencing.

To sequence the TCRbeta CDR3 region, genomic DNA was isolated from the sorted cells. The immunoSEQ Assay was used for sequencing of TCRbeta CDR3 regions. The source is immuneACCESS, and TCRdb retained only in-frame sequences with V and J called. Part of the clones is not carried over; for the studies checked, unresolved V genes explain less than half of this, and the remainder is unexplained. In all, the sample holds some 46,000 clones, and roughly 90% of those were seen once. The top ten constitute more than 15% of the sample. The study at large found these results: In the 0.1-3.0 mg/kg groups, partial responders were among the patients with the lowest normalized peripheral clonal expansion, particularly in CD8+ T cells. Low levels of normalized T-cell clonal expansion were also seen in some patients who did not respond. The antigen specificity of the clonally expanded peripheral T cells was not determined. At doses of 0.1 to 3.0 mg/kg, clonal expansion of both CD4+ and CD8+ blood T cells was observed from baseline to week 6. After ivuxolimab, CD8+ T cells had more expanded clones than CD4+ T cells on average.

The chain uses TRBV27 and TRBJ2-7, with 7 bases matching TRBD1. The receptor was isolated from an adult with an advanced solid tumor such as melanoma, head and neck, liver or kidney cancer. The material was CD4+ or CD8+ T cells sorted from blood, obtained in a trial of the OX40 agonist ivuxolimab. The CDR3 in this case is CASSLAQRDSRYEQYF. The sequenced DNA: TGTGCCAGCAGTTTGGCCCAAAGGGACAGCCGCTACGAGCAGTACTTC.